The sequence of this T cell receptor (beta chain) was determined in a study of blood T cell repertoires in COVID-19. Overall study context: Material from acute and convalescent COVID-19 was sourced from the United States, Italy and Spain.

Per the original data handling: Amplification with reference gene primers provided the estimates of nucleated cell counts. Generated by immunoSEQ multiplex PCR, the TCRdb table keeps only in-frame clones and is missing some. Clonal size and the V and J genes are those of that table, whereas D and trimming came from the DNA. The sample shows 250,000 to 350,000 clones, 90% of them seen only once. The V gene lost 0 bases and the J gene lost 1 base, with 10 bases spanning the gap. Germline CDR1 SGHTA, CDR2 FQGTGA. This CDR3 spans 15 amino acids. The sequenced sample was PBMCs or T cells enriched from blood (not recorded which). The chain couples TRBV7-3 to TRBJ2-7; D possibly corresponds to TRBD1 (7 bases). This TCR was recovered from a woman between 18 and 29 years old with acute COVID-19. For the CDR3, the DNA is TGTGCCAGCAGCTTAACTGCGGGACAGTCCTACGAGCAGTACTTC. Translation gives CASSLTAGQSYEQYF.